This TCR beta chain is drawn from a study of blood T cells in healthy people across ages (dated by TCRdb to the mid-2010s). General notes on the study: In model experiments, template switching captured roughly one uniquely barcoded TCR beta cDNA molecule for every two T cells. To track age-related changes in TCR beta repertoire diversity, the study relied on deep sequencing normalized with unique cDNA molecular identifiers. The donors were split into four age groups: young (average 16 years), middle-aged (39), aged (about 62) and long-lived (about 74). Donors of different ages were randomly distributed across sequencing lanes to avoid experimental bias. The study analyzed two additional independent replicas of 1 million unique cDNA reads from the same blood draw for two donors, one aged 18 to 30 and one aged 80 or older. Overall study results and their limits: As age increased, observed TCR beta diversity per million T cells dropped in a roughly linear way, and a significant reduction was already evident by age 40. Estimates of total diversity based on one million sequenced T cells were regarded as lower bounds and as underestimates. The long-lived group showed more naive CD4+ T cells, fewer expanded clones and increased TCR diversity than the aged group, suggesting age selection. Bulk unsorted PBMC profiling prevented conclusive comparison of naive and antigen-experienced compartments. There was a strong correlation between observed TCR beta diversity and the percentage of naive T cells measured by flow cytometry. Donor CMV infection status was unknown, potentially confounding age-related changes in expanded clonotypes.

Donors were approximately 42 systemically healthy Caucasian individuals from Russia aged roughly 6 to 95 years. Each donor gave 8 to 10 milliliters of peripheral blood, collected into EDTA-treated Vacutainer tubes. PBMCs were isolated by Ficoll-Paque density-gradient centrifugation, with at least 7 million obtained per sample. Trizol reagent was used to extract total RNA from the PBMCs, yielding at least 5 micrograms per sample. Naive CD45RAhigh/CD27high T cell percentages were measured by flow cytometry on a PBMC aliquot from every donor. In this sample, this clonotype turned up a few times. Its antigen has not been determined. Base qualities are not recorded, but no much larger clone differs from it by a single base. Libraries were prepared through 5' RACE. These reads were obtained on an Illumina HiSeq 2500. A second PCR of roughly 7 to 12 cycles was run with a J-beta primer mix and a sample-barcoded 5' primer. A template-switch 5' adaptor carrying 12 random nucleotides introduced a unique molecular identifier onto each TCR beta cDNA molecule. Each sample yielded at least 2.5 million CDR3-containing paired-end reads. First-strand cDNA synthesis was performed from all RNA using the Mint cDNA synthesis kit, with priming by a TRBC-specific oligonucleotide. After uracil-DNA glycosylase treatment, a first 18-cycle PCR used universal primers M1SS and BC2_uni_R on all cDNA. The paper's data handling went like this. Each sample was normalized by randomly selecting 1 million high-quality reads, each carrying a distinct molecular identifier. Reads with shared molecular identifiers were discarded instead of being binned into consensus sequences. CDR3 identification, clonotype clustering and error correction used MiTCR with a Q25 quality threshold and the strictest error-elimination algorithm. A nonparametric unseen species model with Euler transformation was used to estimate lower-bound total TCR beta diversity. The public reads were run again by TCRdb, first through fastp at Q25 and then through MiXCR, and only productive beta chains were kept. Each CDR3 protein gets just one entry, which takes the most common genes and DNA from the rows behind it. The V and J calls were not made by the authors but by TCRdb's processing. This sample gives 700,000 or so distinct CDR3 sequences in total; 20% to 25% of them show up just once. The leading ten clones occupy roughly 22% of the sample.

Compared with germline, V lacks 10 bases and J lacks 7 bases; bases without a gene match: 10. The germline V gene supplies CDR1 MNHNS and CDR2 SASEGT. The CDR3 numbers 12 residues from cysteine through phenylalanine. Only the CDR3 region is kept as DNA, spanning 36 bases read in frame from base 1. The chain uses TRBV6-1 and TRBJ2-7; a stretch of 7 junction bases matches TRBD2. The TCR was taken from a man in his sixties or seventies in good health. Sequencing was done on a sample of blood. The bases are TGTGCCACCGACTGGGGGGGATGGGAGCAGTACTTC. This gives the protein CATDWGGWEQYF.